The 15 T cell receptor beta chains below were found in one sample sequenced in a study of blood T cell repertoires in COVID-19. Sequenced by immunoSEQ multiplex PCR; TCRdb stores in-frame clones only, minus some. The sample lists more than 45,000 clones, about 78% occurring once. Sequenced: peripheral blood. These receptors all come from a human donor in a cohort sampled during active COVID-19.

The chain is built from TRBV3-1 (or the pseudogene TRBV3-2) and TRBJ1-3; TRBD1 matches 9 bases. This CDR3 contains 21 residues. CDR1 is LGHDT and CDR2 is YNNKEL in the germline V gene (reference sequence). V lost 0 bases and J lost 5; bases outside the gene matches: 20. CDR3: CASSQDSSPTGGNYGRNTIYF. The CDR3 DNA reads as TGTGCCAGCAGCCAAGATTCATCCCCCACAGGGGGCAACTATGGCAGAAACACCATATATTTT.

The DNA of the CDR3 is TGTGCCAGCGGTTCGGGACAGGGGTGTCTTAGCGACGAGCAGTACTTC. Residues: CASGSGQGCLSDEQYF. The chain joins TRBV21-1 to TRBJ2-7; TRBD1 is the table's D call, not checked against the DNA. TRBV21-1 is a pseudogene. The CDR3 is made up of 16 amino acids.

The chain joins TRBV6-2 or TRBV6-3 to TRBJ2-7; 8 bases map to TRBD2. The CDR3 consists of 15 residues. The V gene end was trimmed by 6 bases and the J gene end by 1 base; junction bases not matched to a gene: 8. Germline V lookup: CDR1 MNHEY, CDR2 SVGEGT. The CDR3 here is CASSRLARRSYEQYF. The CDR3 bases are TGTGCCAGCAGCCGACTAGCGCGGAGATCCTACGAGCAGTACTTC.

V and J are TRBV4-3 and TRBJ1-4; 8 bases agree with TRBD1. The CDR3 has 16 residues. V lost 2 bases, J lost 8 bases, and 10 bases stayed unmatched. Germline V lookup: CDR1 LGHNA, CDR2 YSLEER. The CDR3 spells CASSQLRTGSGEKLFF. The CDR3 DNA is TGCGCCAGCAGCCAACTTCGGACAGGGAGCGGGGAAAAACTGTTTTTT.

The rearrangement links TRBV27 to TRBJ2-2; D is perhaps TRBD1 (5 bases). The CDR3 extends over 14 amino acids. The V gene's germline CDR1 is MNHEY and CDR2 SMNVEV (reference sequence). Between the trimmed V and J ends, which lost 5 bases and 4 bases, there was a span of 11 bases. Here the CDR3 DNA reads TGTGCCAGCAGTCTCCGACAGACCACCGGGGAGCTGTTTTTT. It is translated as CASSLRQTTGELFF.

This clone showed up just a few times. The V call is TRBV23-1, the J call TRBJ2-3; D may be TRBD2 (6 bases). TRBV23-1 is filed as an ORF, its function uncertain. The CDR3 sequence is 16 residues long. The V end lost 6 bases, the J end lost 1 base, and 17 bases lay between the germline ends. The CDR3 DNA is TGCGCCAGCAGCCCCCCCGGGGGACCGGGCACAGATACGCAGTATTTT. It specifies CASSPPGGPGTDTQYF.

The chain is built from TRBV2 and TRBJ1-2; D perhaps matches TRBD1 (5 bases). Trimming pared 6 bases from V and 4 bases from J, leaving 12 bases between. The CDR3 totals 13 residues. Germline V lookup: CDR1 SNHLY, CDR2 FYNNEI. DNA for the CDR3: TGTGCCAGCAGAGAACAGGTGGCCTATGGCTACACCTTC. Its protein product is CASREQVAYGYTF. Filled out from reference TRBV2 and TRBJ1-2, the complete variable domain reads EPEVTQTPSHQVTQMGQEVILRCVPISNHLYFYWYRQILGQKVEFLVSFYNNEISEKSEIFDDQFSVERPDGSNFTLKIRSTKLEDSAMYFCASREQVAYGYTFGSGTRLTVV.

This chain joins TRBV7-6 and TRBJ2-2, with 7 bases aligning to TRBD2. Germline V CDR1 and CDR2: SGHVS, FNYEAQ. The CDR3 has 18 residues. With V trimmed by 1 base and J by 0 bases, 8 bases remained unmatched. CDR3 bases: TGTGCCAGCAGCTTAGACCCTACGGGAGGCGCGAACACCGGGGAGCTGTTTTTT. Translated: CASSLDPTGGANTGELFF.

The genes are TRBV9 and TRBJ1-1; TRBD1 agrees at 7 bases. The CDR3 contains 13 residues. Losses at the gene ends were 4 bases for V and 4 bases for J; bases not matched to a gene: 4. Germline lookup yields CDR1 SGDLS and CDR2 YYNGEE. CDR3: CASSTTGATEAFF. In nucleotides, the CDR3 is TGTGCCAGCAGCACAACAGGGGCCACTGAAGCTTTCTTT.

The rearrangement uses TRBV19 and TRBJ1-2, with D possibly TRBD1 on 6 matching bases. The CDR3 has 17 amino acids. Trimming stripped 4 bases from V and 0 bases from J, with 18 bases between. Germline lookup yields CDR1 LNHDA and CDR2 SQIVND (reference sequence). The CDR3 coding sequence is TGTGCCAGTAGTACGACAAGGGGGAGAAGAGCTAACTATGGCTACACCTTC. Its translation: CASSTTRGRRANYGYTF.

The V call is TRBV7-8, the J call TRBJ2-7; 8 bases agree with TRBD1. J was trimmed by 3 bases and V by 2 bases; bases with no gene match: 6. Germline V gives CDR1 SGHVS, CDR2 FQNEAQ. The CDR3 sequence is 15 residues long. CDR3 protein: CASSLTPGQGYEQYF. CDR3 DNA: TGTGCCAGCAGCTTAACACCCGGACAGGGCTACGAGCAGTACTTC.

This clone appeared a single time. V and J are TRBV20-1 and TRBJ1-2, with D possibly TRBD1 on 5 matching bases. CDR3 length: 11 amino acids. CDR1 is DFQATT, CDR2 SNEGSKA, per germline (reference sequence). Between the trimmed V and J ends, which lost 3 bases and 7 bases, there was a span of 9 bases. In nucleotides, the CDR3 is TGCAGTGCTAGCCAGGGTAGTGGCTACACCTTC. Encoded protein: CSASQGSGYTF.

In DNA form, the CDR3 reads TGTGCCAGCAGCGGGAATAGGGACAGGGCAACCCTAAACACTGAAGCTTTCTTT. Amino acid sequence: CASSGNRDRATLNTEAFF. The chain links TRBV9 to TRBJ1-1; the match to TRBD1 covers 9 bases. The CDR3 consists of 18 residues. Germline values: CDR1 SGDLS, CDR2 YYNGEE. J lost 2 bases, V lost 3 bases, and 14 bases had no gene match.

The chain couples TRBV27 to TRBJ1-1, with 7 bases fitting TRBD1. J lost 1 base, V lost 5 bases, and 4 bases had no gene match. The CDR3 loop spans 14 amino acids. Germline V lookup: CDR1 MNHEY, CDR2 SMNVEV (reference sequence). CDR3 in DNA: TGTGCCAGCAGTCCCTGGACAGGGAACACTGAAGCTTTCTTT. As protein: CASSPWTGNTEAFF.

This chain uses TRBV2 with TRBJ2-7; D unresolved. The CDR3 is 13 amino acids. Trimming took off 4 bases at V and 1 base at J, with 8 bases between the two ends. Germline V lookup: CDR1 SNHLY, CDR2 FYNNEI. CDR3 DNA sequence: TGTGCCAGCAGTGTCCAGGTATCCTACGAGCAGTACTTC. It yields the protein CASSVQVSYEQYF. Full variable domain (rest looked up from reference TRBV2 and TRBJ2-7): EPEVTQTPSHQVTQMGQEVILRCVPISNHLYFYWYRQILGQKVEFLVSFYNNEISEKSEIFDDQFSVERPDGSNFTLKIRSTKLEDSAMYFCASSVQVSYEQYFGPGTRLTVT.